One sample yielded the 30 T cell receptor beta chains listed below, sequenced in a study of cytomegalovirus exposure and HLA in healthy donors. 13 Jbeta primers and 60 Vbeta primers were used for the PCR. Clones were sequenced by immunoSEQ multiplex PCR, and TCRdb holds only the in-frame ones, with some missing. Among approximately 280,000 clones, around 90% were seen once, and the ten largest hold roughly 2.3%. Specimen: PBMCs. These receptor sequences come from a woman aged 18-29 years in good health and CMV-seronegative.

The chain combines TRBV4-1 with TRBJ2-3; 7 nucleotides line up with TRBD2. Germline V gives CDR1 MGHRA, CDR2 YSYEKL. This CDR3 region has 16 residues. The J segment lost 1 base and the V segment lost 4 bases, leaving 8 bases of the junction unmatched. In nucleotides, the CDR3 is TGCGCCAGCAGCCGTTCAGGTCGGGGGGGCACAGATACGCAGTATTTT. This encodes CASSRSGRGGTDTQYF.

The CDR3, as DNA: TGTGCCAGCAGCCACGGGGATAGCACTGAAGCTTTCTTT. Its protein product is CASSHGDSTEAFF. The chain employs TRBV4-2 and TRBJ1-1; D not resolved. The V end lost 3 bases, the J end lost 4 bases, and 9 bases lay between the germline ends. Germline V gene sequence: CDR1 LGHNA, CDR2 YNFKEQ. CDR3 length: 13 amino acids.

This clone was seen a single time. The rearrangement links TRBV5-5 to TRBJ1-5; 7 bases agree with TRBD1. This CDR3 is 19 amino acids long. Germline V gives CDR1 SGHKS, CDR2 YYEKEE (reference sequence). Trimming took 0 bases from V and 2 from J; bases not matched to a gene: 14. The CDR3 spells CASSLGLGQGVLGNQPQHF. The DNA of the CDR3 is TGTGCCAGCAGCTTGGGGCTGGGGCAGGGGGTTCTTGGCAATCAGCCCCAGCATTTT.

The chain uses TRBV15 and TRBJ1-5; D is unclear. V lost 0 bases and J lost 4, with 10 bases in between. Germline V gene lookup returns CDR1 LNHNV and CDR2 YYDKDF (reference sequence). CDR3 length equals 15 residues. The CDR3 nucleotides are TGTGCCACCAGCAGAGATAGTCGGGTGAATCAGCCCCAGCATTTT. It is translated as CATSRDSRVNQPQHF.

In DNA, the CDR3 is TGTGCCATAGGACACGTAAACACCGGGGAGCTGTTTTTT. Translating it yields CAIGHVNTGELFF. The V gene is TRBV14, the J gene TRBJ2-2; a possible D gene is TRBD1 (5 bases). Germline V gene sequence: CDR1 SGHDN, CDR2 FVKESK. The CDR3 has 13 amino acids. The V gene lost 10 bases and the J gene lost 2 bases, with 11 bases spanning the gap.

This chain joins TRBV27 and TRBJ2-6; D gene ambiguous. The V gene's germline CDR1 is MNHEY and CDR2 SMNVEV (reference sequence). This CDR3 spans 14 amino acids. Trimming left V 4 bases short and J 0 bases short, with 4 bases between. This CDR3 reads CASSYISGANVLTF. In nucleotides, the CDR3 is TGTGCCAGCAGTTATATCTCTGGGGCCAACGTCCTGACTTTC.

The gene calls are TRBV6-5 and TRBJ2-1; the match to TRBD2 covers 11 bases. V lost 4 bases and J lost 5; bases outside the gene matches: 4. Germline V gene data show CDR1 as MNHEY and CDR2 as SVGAGI. The CDR3 length is 15 residues. The CDR3 is CASSSLTSGNNEQFF. The DNA for the CDR3 is TGTGCCAGCAGTTCCCTGACTAGCGGGAACAATGAGCAGTTCTTC.

The chain couples TRBV29-1 to TRBJ2-6, with 7 bases identical to TRBD1. J was trimmed by 4 bases and V by 7 bases; bases with no gene match: 7. CDR3 size: 14 residues. The germline V gene encodes CDR1 SQVTM and CDR2 ANQGSEA. DNA of the CDR3: TGCAGCGCCGAAACAGGGGCCGGGGCCAACGTCCTGACTTTC. Translating it yields CSAETGAGANVLTF.

This chain links TRBV6-5 with TRBJ1-1, with 7 bases identical to TRBD1. The J segment lost 4 bases and the V segment lost 2 bases, leaving 7 bases of the junction unmatched. Germline V gene lookup returns CDR1 MNHEY and CDR2 SVGAGI. The CDR3 totals 15 residues. The CDR3 reads CASSYGFGDSTEAFF. In DNA form, the CDR3 reads TGTGCCAGCAGTTACGGGTTCGGGGACAGCACTGAAGCTTTCTTT.

The chain employs TRBV30 and TRBJ2-5, with 11 nucleotides matching TRBD2. Germline V lookup: CDR1 GTSNPN, CDR2 SVGIG (reference sequence). The CDR3 covers 18 residues. V trimming: 4 bases; J trimming: 5 bases; junction bases outside the gene matches: 18. CDR3 loop: CAWMKSKFSGGAGETQYF. The CDR3 DNA is TGTGCCTGGATGAAATCGAAGTTTAGCGGGGGGGCTGGGGAGACCCAGTACTTC. Based on the CDR3 plus reference TRBV30 and TRBJ2-5, the full variable domain is SQTIHQWPATLVQPVGSPLSLECTVEGTSNPNLYWYRQAAGRGLQLLFYSVGIGQISSEVPQNLSASRPQDRQFILSSKKLLLSDSGFYLCAWMKSKFSGGAGETQYFGPGTRLLVL.

The chain is built from TRBV11-2 and TRBJ1-4; D remains unclear. Deletions cut 4 bases from V and 5 bases from J, with 14 bases between. This CDR3 region has 15 residues. CDR1 and CDR2 from the germline V gene are SGHAT and FQNNGV. The CDR3 nucleotides read TGTGCCAGCAGCTCATCCCCGAGCTCCAATGAAAAACTGTTTTTT. It is translated as CASSSSPSSNEKLFF.

This clone was picked up one time. V is TRBV2 and J is TRBJ2-1; TRBD1 matches at 7 bases. This CDR3 has 16 amino acids. Germline CDR1 and CDR2: SNHLY and FYNNEI. V shed 8 bases, J shed 4 bases, and the junction held 14 bases outside the gene matches. In DNA form, the CDR3 reads TGTGCCAGCCTACCTCCTGACAGGGTCGGTTACAATGAGCAGTTCTTC. It yields the protein CASLPPDRVGYNEQFF.

This clone was found once. This rearrangement joins TRBV27 to TRBJ2-5; the D gene is possibly TRBD2 (5 bases). The CDR3 covers 14 residues. Germline lookup yields CDR1 MNHEY and CDR2 SMNVEV (reference sequence). With 4 bases removed from V and 1 base from J, the gap between germline ends came to 10 bases. As DNA, the CDR3 is TGTGCCAGCAGTTACGCGGGCCCCCAAGAGACCCAGTACTTC. Its translation is CASSYAGPQETQYF.

The chain employs TRBV21-1 and TRBJ1-5. TRBV21-1 is annotated as a pseudogene. This CDR3 region has 16 residues. This CDR3 is CASSKRRDASNQPQHF. Written as DNA, the CDR3 is TGTGCCAGCAGCAAAAGGCGGGACGCTAGCAATCAGCCCCAGCATTTT.

The chain uses TRBV9 and TRBJ1-2; a weak D match, TRBD1 (5 bases). CDR1 and CDR2 (germline): SGDLS, YYNGEE. Trimming pared 0 bases from V and 1 base from J, leaving 19 bases between. The CDR3 is 18 residues long. The CDR3 loop is CASSVVRGRRLLNYGYTF. CDR3 sequence (DNA): TGTGCCAGCAGCGTAGTTCGGGGGAGAAGGCTACTTAACTATGGCTACACCTTC. Complete variable domain (other parts from reference TRBV9 and TRBJ1-2): DSGVTQTPKHLITATGQRVTLRCSPRSGDLSVYWYQQSLDQGLQFLIQYYNGEERAKGNILERFSAQQFPDLHSELNLSSLELGDSALYFCASSVVRGRRLLNYGYTFGSGTRLTVV.

This rearrangement joins TRBV2 to TRBJ1-2, with a possible D match to TRBD1 (6 bases). Germline V gene data show CDR1 as SNHLY and CDR2 as FYNNEI. This CDR3 is 12 amino acids long. V shed 8 bases and J shed 5 bases, with 12 bases lying between them. Here the CDR3 DNA reads TGTGCCAGCCACAGGGATGGGTATGGCTACACCTTC. This encodes CASHRDGYGYTF.

The genes are TRBV20-1 and TRBJ1-3, with D unclear. Between the trimmed V and J ends, which lost 6 bases and 7 bases, there was a span of 10 bases. The V gene's germline CDR1 is DFQATT and CDR2 SNEGSKA (reference sequence). There are 11 residues in the CDR3. The CDR3 DNA reads as TGCAGTGCCGGTCCCCTGAACACCATATATTTT. It codes for CSAGPLNTIYF.

The V gene is TRBV6-1, the J gene TRBJ2-1, with 7 positions matching TRBD1. The length of the CDR3 is 14 residues. Germline values: CDR1 MNHNS, CDR2 SASEGT. The J segment lost 8 bases and the V segment lost 6 bases, leaving 10 bases of the junction unmatched. The chain's CDR3 is CASSLTTGPHEQFF. In nucleotides, the CDR3 is TGTGCCAGCAGCCTAACGACAGGGCCCCATGAGCAGTTCTTC.

The V call is TRBV5-1, the J call TRBJ2-2; D is unclear. V lost 0 bases and J 6 bases, leaving 6 bases between the germline ends. This CDR3 is built from 13 residues. Looked up from germline, CDR1 is SGHRS and CDR2 is YFSETQ. CDR3 residues: CASSLGSAGELFF. The CDR3 DNA sequence: TGCGCCAGCAGCTTGGGTTCAGCCGGGGAGCTGTTTTTT.

The J gene is TRBJ1-2, the V gene TRBV11-2; D may be TRBD1 (5 bases). Germline V CDR1 and CDR2: SGHAT, FQNNGV. V lost 5 bases, J lost 4 bases, and 23 bases lay in between. The CDR3 runs 17 residues. CDR3 sequence: CASSIRSGQGGSYGYTF. The CDR3 DNA is TGTGCCAGCAGCATAAGATCAGGGCAGGGAGGCTCCTATGGCTACACCTTC.

The chain joins TRBV25-1 to TRBJ1-1; weak D call: TRBD1 (6 bases). Germline V gene sequence: CDR1 MGHDK, CDR2 SYGVNS. This CDR3 has 15 residues. The germline V and J ends were trimmed by 1 base and 1 base, with 10 bases remaining between them. In DNA form, the CDR3 reads TGTGCCAGCAGTGAATTAGGGACACAGAACACTGAAGCTTTCTTT. Translating it yields CASSELGTQNTEAFF.

This clone has just one count. The chain combines TRBV13 with TRBJ2-1; 11 nucleotides match TRBD2. Germline V gives CDR1 PRHDT, CDR2 FYEKMQ (reference sequence). With V trimmed by 5 bases and J by 0 bases, 9 bases remained unmatched. The CDR3 is 18 residues long. CDR3 sequence reads: CASSLPSGGLSSYNEQFF. CDR3 nucleotide sequence: TGTGCCAGCAGCCTGCCTAGCGGGGGGCTGAGCTCCTACAATGAGCAGTTCTTC. The full variable domain, its missing parts supplied by reference TRBV13 and TRBJ2-1, is AAGVIQSPRHLIKEKRETATLKCYPIPRHDTVYWYQQGPGQDPQFLISFYEKMQSDKGSIPDRFSAQQFSDYHSELNMSSLELGDSALYFCASSLPSGGLSSYNEQFFGPGTRLTVL.

This chain joins TRBV13 and TRBJ1-3, with a tentative D call TRBD1 (6 bases). CDR1 and CDR2 from the germline V gene are PRHDT and FYEKMQ (reference sequence). The CDR3 is 19 amino acids. V lost 1 base, J lost 0 bases, and 19 bases lay in between. The CDR3 reads CASSLEGGGRPSSGNTIYF. DNA for the CDR3: TGTGCCAGCAGCTTAGAGGGGGGGGGACGGCCTAGCTCTGGAAACACCATATATTTT.

The rearrangement joins TRBV7-2 to TRBJ2-5; D remains unclear. The J call may be faulty, since TRBJ2-7 better matches the DNA end. The CDR3 runs to 13 residues. Germline loops: CDR1 SGHTA, CDR2 FQGNSA. DNA of the CDR3: TGTGCCAGCAGCTTAGGAGGTAGCCGCGAGCAGTACTTC. Its protein product is CASSLGGSREQYF.

The genes are TRBV10-1 and TRBJ1-1, with 11 bases fitting TRBD1. Germline assignment: CDR1 WNHNN and CDR2 SYGVQD (reference sequence). V shed 6 bases and J 2 bases; nucleotides not matched to a gene: 8. The CDR3 has 16 residues. This CDR3 is CASSPGQGETNTEAFF. In DNA form, the CDR3 reads TGCGCCAGCAGCCCGGGACAGGGGGAAACCAACACTGAAGCTTTCTTT.

The sample holds a few counts of this clone. The chain is built from TRBV19 and TRBJ1-2; perhaps TRBD1 as D (5 bases). The germline V gene has CDR1 LNHDA and CDR2 SQIVND (reference sequence). With 9 bases removed from V and 4 bases from J, the gap between germline ends came to 21 bases. This CDR3 has 15 amino acids. CDR3 in DNA: TGTGCCAGCGGCCCGTTTGGGGCAAAGGGCTATGGCTACACCTTC. Translated, it gives CASGPFGAKGYGYTF.

As regards this clone: A read error is likely, as this CDR3 ends without the conserved phenylalanine or tryptophan. The J gene is TRBJ2-7, the V gene TRBV7-2; TRBD2 matches 10 bases. Trimming took 7 bases from V and 4 from J; bases not matched to a gene: 7. The CDR3 is 14 residues long. Germline assignment: CDR1 SGHTA and CDR2 FQGNSA. The CDR3: CASTRTSGVYEQYL. In DNA form, the CDR3 reads TGTGCCAGCACACGAACTAGCGGGGTTTACGAGCAGTACCTC.

The gene calls are TRBV15 and TRBJ1-4, with 7 bases identical to TRBD1. The V and J ends lost 0 bases and 7 bases, in that order; junction bases with no gene match: 2. The CDR3 length is 14 residues. The V gene's germline CDR1 is LNHNV and CDR2 YYDKDF (reference sequence). Written as DNA, the CDR3 is TGTGCCACCAGCAGAGATTGGGACAGTGAAAAACTGTTTTTT. Translating gives CATSRDWDSEKLFF.

The chain is built from TRBV4-2 and TRBJ1-2, with 8 positions matching TRBD1. V was clipped by 6 bases and J by 2 bases; unmatched bases: 8. Germline-derived CDR1 and CDR2 are LGHNA and YNFKEQ. The CDR3 covers 15 residues. The CDR3 DNA reads as TGTGCCAGCAGAGGGACCGGGACAGGAAACTATGGCTACACCTTC. This encodes CASRGTGTGNYGYTF.

The table lists this clone with a few counts. Its ends do not fully match the called genes, so a read error is possible. This sample also contains other DNA sequences that code for the same CDR3. The V gene is TRBV4-2, the J gene TRBJ1-6; maybe TRBD1 (6 bases). The germline V gene encodes CDR1 LGHNA and CDR2 YNFKEQ. The CDR3 loop spans 15 amino acids. CDR3 in amino acids: CASSDSLRGNSPLHF. The CDR3 DNA reads as TGTGCCAGCAGCGACTCCCTCAGGGGTAATTCCCCCCTCCACTTT.